This TCR beta chain was profiled in a study of blood T cell repertoires in COVID-19. The sample holds one count of this clone. Clones were read by immunoSEQ multiplex PCR, and TCRdb kept only the in-frame ones, dropping some. The data contain under 300,000 clones, approximately 90% of them seen just once; the ten biggest clones take up more than 1%. V was shortened by 0 bases and J by 7 bases, with 13 bases between the two germline ends. The germline V gene has CDR1 LNHDA and CDR2 SQIVND (reference sequence). CDR3 length equals 15 residues. Sequenced sample: PBMCs or T cells enriched from blood (not recorded which). The source is a human donor in a cohort exposed to, infected with or recovered from COVID-19 (not recorded which). The donor label of this sample is uncertain. The V and J genes are TRBV19 and TRBJ1-5; D possibly corresponds to TRBD1 (6 bases). CDR3 region: CASSIDLSGDQPQHF. CDR3 sequence (DNA): TGTGCCAGTAGTATAGATCTATCAGGGGACCAGCCCCAGCATTTT.